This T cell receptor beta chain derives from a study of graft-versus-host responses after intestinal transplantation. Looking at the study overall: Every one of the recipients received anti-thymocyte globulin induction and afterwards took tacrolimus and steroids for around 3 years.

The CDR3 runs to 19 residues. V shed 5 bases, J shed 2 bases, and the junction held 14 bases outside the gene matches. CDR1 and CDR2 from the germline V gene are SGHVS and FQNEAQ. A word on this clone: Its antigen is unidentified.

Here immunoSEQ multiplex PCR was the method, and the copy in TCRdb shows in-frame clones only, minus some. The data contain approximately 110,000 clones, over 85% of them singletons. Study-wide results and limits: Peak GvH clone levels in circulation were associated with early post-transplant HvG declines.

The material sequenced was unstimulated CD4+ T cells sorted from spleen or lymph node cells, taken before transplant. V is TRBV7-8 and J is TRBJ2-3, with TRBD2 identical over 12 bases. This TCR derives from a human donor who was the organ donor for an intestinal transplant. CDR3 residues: CASSARPTSGRFATDTQYF. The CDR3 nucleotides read TGTGCCAGCAGCGCAAGACCGACTAGCGGGAGATTCGCCACAGATACGCAGTATTTT.